This TCR beta chain stems from a study of cytomegalovirus exposure and HLA in healthy donors. Study summary: The roughly 120 validation repertoires and the roughly 670 first-cohort repertoires shared a platform, a later analysis reported. Study-level points and caveats: Reportedly, cytomegalovirus status was diagnosed with high sensitivity and specificity. Associated with cytomegalovirus, according to the listing, were 164 TCR beta chains. TCR clusters originating in the first cohort tended to co-occur in the 100 to 150 validation repertoires, according to a later analysis.

Trimming took off 0 bases at V and 0 bases at J, with 13 bases between the two ends. The germline V gene has CDR1 PRHDT and CDR2 FYEKMQ (reference sequence). The CDR3 is made up of 17 amino acids. Some clones are missing from TCRdb's copy, which holds only in-frame ones; the method was immunoSEQ multiplex PCR. The sample has 98,000 or so clones, around 82% seen once. A word on this clone: The antigen remains unidentified.

Input material: PBMCs. The rearrangement joins TRBV13 to TRBJ2-3, with a tentative D call TRBD2 (5 bases). The source of this sequence is a woman aged 18-29 years in good health and CMV-seronegative. The CDR3 DNA is TGTGCCAGCAGCTTAGGCCTAAGGGAGTCTAGCACAGATACGCAGTATTTT. Protein sequence: CASSLGLRESSTDTQYF.